This entry lists 21 T cell receptor beta chains sequenced from one sample in a study of blood T cell repertoires in COVID-19 (dated by TCRdb to about 2020). Library preparation was by the immunoSEQ multiplex PCR assay. The clones in this table, taken by TCRdb from immuneACCESS, are in-frame only. Not every clone is retained; where verified, under half of the shortfall comes from an unresolved V gene, and the cause of the rest is unknown. For this sample the table gives fewer than 150,000 clones, of which 70% to 90% were detected only once. Jointly, the top ten make up 3% to 3.5% of the sample. Material for sequencing was peripheral blood. These receptors all stem from a man aged 40-49 years with acute or convalescent COVID-19.

V gene TRBV9 combines with J gene TRBJ2-2; D remains unclear. Deletions cut 0 bases from V and 6 bases from J, with 9 bases between. The CDR3 length is 14 residues. Germline CDR1 reads SGDLS; CDR2 reads YYNGEE. The chain's CDR3 is CASSVGRGSGELFF. In nucleotides, the CDR3 is TGTGCCAGCAGCGTAGGGCGAGGATCCGGGGAGCTGTTTTTT.

CDR3 residues: CASSTPTSGGSNTGELFF. The CDR3 DNA reads TGTGCCAGCAGCACACCGACTAGCGGGGGGTCGAACACCGGGGAGCTGTTTTTT. The rearrangement joins TRBV11-2 to TRBJ2-2; 13 bases fit TRBD2. The CDR3 is made up of 18 amino acids. V was clipped by 5 bases and J by 0 bases; unmatched bases: 6. Germline lookup yields CDR1 SGHAT and CDR2 FQNNGV. Together with reference TRBV11-2 and TRBJ2-2, the CDR3 gives the full variable domain: EAGVAQSPRYKIIEKRQSVAFWCNPISGHATLYWYQQILGQGPKLLIQFQNNGVVDDSQLPKDRFSAERLKGVDSTLKIQPAKLEDSAVYLCASSTPTSGGSNTGELFFGEGSRLTVL.

The chain uses TRBV3-1 (or the pseudogene TRBV3-2) and TRBJ1-4; 11 bases map to TRBD1. The CDR3 runs to 14 residues. V lost 4 bases and J lost 10; bases outside the gene matches: 5. Germline V lookup: CDR1 LGHDT, CDR2 YNNKEL (reference sequence). CDR3 DNA: TGTGCCAGCAGCCCGGGACAGGGGGGCGGAAAACTGTTTTTT. Amino acids: CASSPGQGGGKLFF.

The sample holds a few counts of this clone. This chain connects TRBV6-2 or TRBV6-3 to TRBJ2-7; TRBD1 matches at 7 bases. The ends lost 1 base at V and 0 bases at J; junction bases unmatched: 0. This CDR3 is 14 amino acids long. Germline values: CDR1 MNHEY, CDR2 SVGEGT. CDR3 DNA: TGTGCCAGCAGTTACTGGACAGGCTCCTACGAGCAGTACTTC. Its translation: CASSYWTGSYEQYF.

The DNA for the CDR3 is TGTGCCAGCAGCTCGGACGGGGGACCTGAAGCTTTCTTT. It yields the protein CASSSDGGPEAFF. The chain recombines TRBV7-9 with TRBJ1-1, with D perhaps TRBD1 (5 bases). The germline V and J ends were trimmed by 4 bases and 6 bases, with 12 bases remaining between them. CDR3 size: 13 residues. From germline, CDR1 is SEHNR and CDR2 FQNEAQ (reference sequence).

This chain joins TRBV7-2 and TRBJ2-7, with D possibly being TRBD2 (5 bases). CDR3 length: 12 residues. The V gene lost 5 bases and the J gene lost 5 bases, with 10 bases spanning the gap. The germline CDR1 and CDR2 sequences are SGHTA and FQGNSA. The CDR3 DNA reads TGTGCCAGCAGCCCCGGGGTTCACGAGCAGTACTTC. Amino acids: CASSPGVHEQYF.

This chain uses TRBV7-2 with TRBJ1-6, with a tentative D call TRBD1 (5 bases). Germline V lookup: CDR1 SGHTA, CDR2 FQGNSA. V was trimmed by 5 bases and J by 10 bases, leaving 18 bases between them. CDR3 length equals 15 residues. The CDR3 protein is CASSPQGLVASPLHF. The CDR3 bases are TGTGCCAGCAGCCCCCAGGGATTAGTCGCCTCACCCCTCCACTTT.

This chain uses TRBV6-5 with TRBJ1-2, with 7 bases identical to TRBD1. CDR3 length: 16 residues. CDR1 is MNHEY, CDR2 SVGAGI, per germline. V lost 3 bases and J lost 7; bases outside the gene matches: 14. The CDR3 region is CASSYSSANRGSGYTF. The CDR3 DNA reads as TGTGCCAGCAGTTATTCATCCGCTAACAGGGGAAGTGGCTACACCTTC.

The V gene is TRBV15, the J gene TRBJ1-5, with D possibly matching TRBD1 (5 bases). CDR1 LNHNV and CDR2 YYDKDF come from the germline V gene (reference sequence). The CDR3 has 14 amino acids. V was cut by 0 bases and J by 5 bases, with 8 bases left in between. Written as DNA, the CDR3 is TGTGCCACCAGCAGAGAGGGACTGGATCAGCCCCAGCATTTT. The encoded protein is CATSREGLDQPQHF.

This clone was found once. The genes are TRBV7-3 and TRBJ1-2, with a weak D call TRBD1 (6 bases). The ends were cut back, 1 base at V and 6 bases at J, with 15 bases in the middle. The V gene's germline CDR1 is SGHTA and CDR2 FQGTGA. This CDR3 contains 15 residues. CDR3 in DNA: TGTGCCAGCAGCTTAAAGGGAAAGGGGGTAGATGGCTACACCTTC. It codes for CASSLKGKGVDGYTF.

The chain joins TRBV6-5 to TRBJ1-2, with a tentative D call TRBD1 (5 bases). The CDR3 runs to 13 residues. Looked up from germline, CDR1 is MNHEY and CDR2 is SVGAGI. V was cut by 11 bases and J by 4 bases, with 17 bases left in between. DNA for the CDR3: TGTGCCGCCGGAACAGTGGGGCTCTATGGCTACACCTTC. This gives the protein CAAGTVGLYGYTF.

CDR3 region: CASSYSVGGRVTEAFF. In DNA form, the CDR3 reads TGTGCCAGCAGTTACTCTGTGGGGGGGCGGGTCACTGAAGCTTTCTTT. The chain combines TRBV6-6 with TRBJ1-1; tentatively, D is TRBD1 (6 bases). V lost 0 bases and J 4 bases, leaving 15 bases between the germline ends. The CDR3 has 16 residues. Germline CDR1 MNHNY, CDR2 SVGAGI (reference sequence).

The chain employs TRBV5-1 and TRBJ2-3, with 10 bases aligning to TRBD1. V lost 0 bases, J lost 2 bases, and 3 bases stayed unmatched. The germline V gene has CDR1 SGHRS and CDR2 YFSETQ. The CDR3 is 16 residues long. In DNA, the CDR3 is TGCGCCAGCAGCTTGGATGGGACAGGGGACACAGATACGCAGTATTTT. Translation gives CASSLDGTGDTDTQYF.

V gene TRBV7-3 combines with J gene TRBJ2-3; possibly TRBD2 for D (5 bases). The CDR3 totals 13 residues. Germline-derived CDR1 and CDR2 are SGHTA and FQGTGA. The V end was cut by 5 bases, the J end by 1 base, with 7 bases between. In DNA, the CDR3 is TGTGCCAGCAGCGCCGGGGGCACAGATACGCAGTATTTT. It codes for CASSAGGTDTQYF. The full variable domain, in which reference TRBV7-3 and TRBJ2-3 provide the parts outside the CDR3, is GAGVSQTPSNKVTEKGKYVELRCDPISGHTALYWYRQSLGQGPEFLIYFQGTGAADDSGLPNDRFFAVRPEGSVSTLKIQRTERGDSAVYLCASSAGGTDTQYFGPGTRLTVL.

The gene calls are TRBV7-9 and TRBJ1-1; a weak D match, TRBD1 (5 bases). Trimming cost V 8 bases and J 5 bases, with 15 bases left between them. CDR3 length: 13 amino acids. The germline CDR1 and CDR2 sequences are SEHNR and FQNEAQ (reference sequence). The CDR3 loop is CASSLRDPTEAFF. Here the CDR3 DNA reads TGTGCCAGCTCTCTCAGGGATCCTACTGAAGCTTTCTTT.

The chain couples TRBV3-1 (or the pseudogene TRBV3-2) to TRBJ2-7; 7 bases match TRBD2. This CDR3 spans 14 amino acids. Germline-derived CDR1 and CDR2 are LGHDT and YNNKEL (reference sequence). V gave up 1 base and J gave up 3 bases; unmatched junction bases: 3. The chain's CDR3 is CASSQVGGGYEQYF. The CDR3 DNA reads TGTGCCAGCAGCCAAGTGGGCGGGGGCTACGAGCAGTACTTC.

The CDR3 DNA reads TGCAGTGTAGAGCCCACAGATACGCAGTATTTT. Protein product: CSVEPTDTQYF. The V call is TRBV20-1, the J call TRBJ2-3; unclear D gene. V lost 7 bases to trimming and J lost 2 bases, with 7 bases between them. The CDR3 runs 11 residues. Germline V gene data show CDR1 as DFQATT and CDR2 as SNEGSKA (reference sequence).

V is TRBV15 and J is TRBJ2-1; 9 nucleotides align to TRBD2. CDR3 length: 17 amino acids. Looked up from germline, CDR1 is LNHNV and CDR2 is YYDKDF (reference sequence). V was clipped by 0 bases and J by 4 bases; unmatched bases: 7. CDR3 loop: CATSRDLLAGRYNEQFF. As DNA, the CDR3 is TGTGCCACCAGCAGAGATCTGCTAGCGGGGAGGTACAATGAGCAGTTCTTC.

The chain carries TRBV30 and TRBJ1-6, with TRBD1 as a possible D gene (5 bases). CDR1 is GTSNPN, CDR2 SVGIG, per germline (reference sequence). Between the trimmed V and J ends, which lost 0 bases and 7 bases, there was a span of 7 bases. The CDR3 covers 13 residues. In nucleotides, the CDR3 is TGTGCCTGGAGTGTGGACACAAATTCACCCCTCCACTTT. Translation gives CAWSVDTNSPLHF.

The V and J genes are TRBV14 and TRBJ1-4; D is uncertain. CDR3 length equals 16 residues. Germline V gene data show CDR1 as SGHDN and CDR2 as FVKESK. Deletions cut 1 base from V and 4 bases from J, with 13 bases between. The CDR3 loop is CASSQGMGVFNEKLFF. CDR3 nucleotides: TGTGCCAGCAGCCAAGGGATGGGAGTCTTTAATGAAAAACTGTTTTTT.

This chain links TRBV24-1 with TRBJ2-1; the match to TRBD1 covers 7 bases. The CDR3 contains 17 residues. V gave up 3 bases and J gave up 0 bases; unmatched junction bases: 7. Germline loops: CDR1 KGHDR, CDR2 SFDVKD. The CDR3, as DNA: TGTGCCACCAGTGATGGGGGACAGCGCAGCTCCTACAATGAGCAGTTCTTC. Translating it yields CATSDGGQRSSYNEQFF.